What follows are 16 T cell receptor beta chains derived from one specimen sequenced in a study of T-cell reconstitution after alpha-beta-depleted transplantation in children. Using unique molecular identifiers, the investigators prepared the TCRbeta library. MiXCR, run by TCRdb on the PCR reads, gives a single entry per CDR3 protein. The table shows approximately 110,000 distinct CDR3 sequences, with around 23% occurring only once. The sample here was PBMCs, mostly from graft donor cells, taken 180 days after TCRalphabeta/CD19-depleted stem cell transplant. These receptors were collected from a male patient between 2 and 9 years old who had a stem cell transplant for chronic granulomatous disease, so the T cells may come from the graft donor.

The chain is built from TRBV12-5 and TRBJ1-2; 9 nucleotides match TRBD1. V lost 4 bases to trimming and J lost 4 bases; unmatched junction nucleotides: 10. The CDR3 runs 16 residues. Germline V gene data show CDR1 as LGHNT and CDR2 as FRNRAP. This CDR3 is CASGSIQGALSYGYTF. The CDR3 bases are TGTGCTAGTGGTTCGATACAGGGGGCGCTGAGCTATGGCTACACCTTC.

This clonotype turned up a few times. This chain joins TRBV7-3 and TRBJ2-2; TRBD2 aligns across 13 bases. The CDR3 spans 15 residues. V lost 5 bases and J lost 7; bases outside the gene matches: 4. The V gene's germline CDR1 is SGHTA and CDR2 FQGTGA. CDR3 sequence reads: CASSGTSGKGGELFF. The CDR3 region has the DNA TGTGCCAGCAGCGGGACTAGCGGGAAGGGCGGGGAGCTGTTTTTT.

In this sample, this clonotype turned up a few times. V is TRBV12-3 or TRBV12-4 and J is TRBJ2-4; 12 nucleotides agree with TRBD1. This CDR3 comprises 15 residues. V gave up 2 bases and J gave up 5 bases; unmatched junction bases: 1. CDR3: CASSLRDRGQNIQYF. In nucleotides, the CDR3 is TGTGCCAGCAGTTTAAGGGACAGGGGGCAAAACATTCAGTACTTC.

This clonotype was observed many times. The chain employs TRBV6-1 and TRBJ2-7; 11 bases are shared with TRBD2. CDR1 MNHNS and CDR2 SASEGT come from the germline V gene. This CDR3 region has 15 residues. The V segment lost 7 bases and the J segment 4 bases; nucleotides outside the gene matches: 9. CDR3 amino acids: CASTQTSGARYEQYF. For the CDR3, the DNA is TGTGCCAGCACCCAGACTAGCGGGGCAAGGTACGAGCAGTACTTC.

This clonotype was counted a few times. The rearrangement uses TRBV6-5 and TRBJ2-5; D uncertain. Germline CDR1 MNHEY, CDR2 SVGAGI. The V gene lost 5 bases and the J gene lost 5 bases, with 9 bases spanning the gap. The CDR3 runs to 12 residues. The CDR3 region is CASSSPLETQYF. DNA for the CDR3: TGTGCCAGCAGTAGTCCCCTTGAGACCCAGTACTTC.

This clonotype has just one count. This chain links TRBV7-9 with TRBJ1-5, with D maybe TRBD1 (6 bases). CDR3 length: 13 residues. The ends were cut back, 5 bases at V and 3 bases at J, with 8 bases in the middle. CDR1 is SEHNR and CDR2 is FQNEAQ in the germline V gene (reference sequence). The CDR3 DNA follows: TGTGCCAGCAGCGGACAGAACAATCAGCCCCAGCATTTT. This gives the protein CASSGQNNQPQHF.

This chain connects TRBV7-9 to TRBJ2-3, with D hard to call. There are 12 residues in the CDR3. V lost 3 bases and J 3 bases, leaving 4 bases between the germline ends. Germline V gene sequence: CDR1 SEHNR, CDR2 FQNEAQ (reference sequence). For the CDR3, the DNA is TGTGCCAGCAGCTTGAAGACAGATACGCAGTATTTT. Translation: CASSLKTDTQYF. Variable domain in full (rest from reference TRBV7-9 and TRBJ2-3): DTGVSQNPRHKITKRGQNVTFRCDPISEHNRLYWYRQTLGQGPEFLTYFQNEAQLEKSRLLSDRFSAERPKGSFSTLEIQRTEQGDSAMYLCASSLKTDTQYFGPGTRLTVL.

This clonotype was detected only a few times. In nucleotides, the CDR3 is TGCAGTGCTAGTTGGGGGGCCCAAAATAATTCACCCCTCCACTTT. This encodes CSASWGAQNNSPLHF. This chain uses TRBV20-1 with TRBJ1-6, with a weak D call TRBD1 (6 bases). The CDR3 is made up of 15 amino acids. Germline values: CDR1 DFQATT, CDR2 SNEGSKA (reference sequence). Trimming shortened V by 3 bases and J by 5 bases, and 14 bases separated the two germline ends.

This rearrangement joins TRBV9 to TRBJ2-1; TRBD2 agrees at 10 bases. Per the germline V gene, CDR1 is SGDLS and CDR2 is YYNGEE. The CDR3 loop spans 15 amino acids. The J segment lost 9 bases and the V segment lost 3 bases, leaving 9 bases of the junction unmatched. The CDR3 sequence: CASSEGASSGSEQFF. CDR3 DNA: TGTGCCAGCAGCGAGGGGGCGTCTAGCGGGAGTGAGCAGTTCTTC.

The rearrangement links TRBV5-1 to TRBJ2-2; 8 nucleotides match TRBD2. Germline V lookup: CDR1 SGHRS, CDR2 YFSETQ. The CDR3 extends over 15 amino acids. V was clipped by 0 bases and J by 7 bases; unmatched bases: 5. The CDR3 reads CASSLGAGVVGELFF. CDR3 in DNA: TGCGCCAGCAGCTTGGGAGCGGGAGTAGTCGGGGAGCTGTTTTTT.

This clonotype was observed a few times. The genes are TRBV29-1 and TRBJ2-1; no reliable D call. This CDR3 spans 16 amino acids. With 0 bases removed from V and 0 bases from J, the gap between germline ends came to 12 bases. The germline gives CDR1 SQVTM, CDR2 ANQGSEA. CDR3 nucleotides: TGCAGCGTTGAAGATAACTCGCCGAGCTCCTACAATGAGCAGTTCTTC. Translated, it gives CSVEDNSPSSYNEQFF.

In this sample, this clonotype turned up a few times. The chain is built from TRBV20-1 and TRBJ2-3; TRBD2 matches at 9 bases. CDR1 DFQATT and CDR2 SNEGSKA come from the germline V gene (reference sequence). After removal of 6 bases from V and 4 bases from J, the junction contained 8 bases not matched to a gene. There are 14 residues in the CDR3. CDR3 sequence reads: CSATPGLASDTQYF. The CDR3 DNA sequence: TGCAGTGCCACTCCGGGACTAGCATCAGATACGCAGTATTTT.

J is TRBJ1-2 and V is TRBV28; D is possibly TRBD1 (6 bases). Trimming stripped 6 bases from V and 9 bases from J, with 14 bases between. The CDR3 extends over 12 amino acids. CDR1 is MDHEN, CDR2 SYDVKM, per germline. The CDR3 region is CASRLRGGSYTF. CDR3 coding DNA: TGTGCCAGCAGACTGAGAGGGGGAAGCTACACCTTC.

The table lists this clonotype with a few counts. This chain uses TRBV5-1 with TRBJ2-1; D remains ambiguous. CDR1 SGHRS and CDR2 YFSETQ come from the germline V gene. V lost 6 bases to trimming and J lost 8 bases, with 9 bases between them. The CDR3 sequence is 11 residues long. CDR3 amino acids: CASTDWDEQFF. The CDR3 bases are TGCGCCAGCACCGATTGGGATGAGCAGTTCTTC.

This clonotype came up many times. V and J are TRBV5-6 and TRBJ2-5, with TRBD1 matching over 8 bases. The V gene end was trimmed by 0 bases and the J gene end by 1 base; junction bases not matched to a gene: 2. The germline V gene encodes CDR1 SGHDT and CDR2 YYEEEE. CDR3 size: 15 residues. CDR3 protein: CASSLVGQGQETQYF. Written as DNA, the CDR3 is TGTGCCAGCAGCTTGGTAGGACAGGGCCAAGAGACCCAGTACTTC.

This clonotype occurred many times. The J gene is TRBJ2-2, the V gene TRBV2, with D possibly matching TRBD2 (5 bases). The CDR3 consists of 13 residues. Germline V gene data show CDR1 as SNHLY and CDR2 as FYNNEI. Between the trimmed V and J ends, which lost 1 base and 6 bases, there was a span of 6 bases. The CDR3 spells CASSEDGAGELFF. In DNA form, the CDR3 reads TGTGCCAGCAGTGAAGACGGGGCCGGGGAGCTGTTTTTT.